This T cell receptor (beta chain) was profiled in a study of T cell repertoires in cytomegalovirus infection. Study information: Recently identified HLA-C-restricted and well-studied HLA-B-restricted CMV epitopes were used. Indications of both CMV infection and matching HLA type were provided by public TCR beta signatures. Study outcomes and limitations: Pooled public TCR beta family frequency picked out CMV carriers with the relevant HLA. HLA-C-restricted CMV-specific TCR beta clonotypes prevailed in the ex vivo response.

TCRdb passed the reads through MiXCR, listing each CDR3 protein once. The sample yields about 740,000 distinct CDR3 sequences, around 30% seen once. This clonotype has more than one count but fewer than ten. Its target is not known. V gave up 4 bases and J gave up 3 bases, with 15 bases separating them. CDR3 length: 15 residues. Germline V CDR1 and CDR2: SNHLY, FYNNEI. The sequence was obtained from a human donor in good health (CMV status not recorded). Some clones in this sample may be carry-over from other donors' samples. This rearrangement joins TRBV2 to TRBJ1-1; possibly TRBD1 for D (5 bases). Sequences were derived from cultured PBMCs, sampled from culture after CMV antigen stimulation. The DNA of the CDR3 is TGTGCCAGCAGTGCCGGGAGGGGCGCGGACACTGAAGCTTTCTTT. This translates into CASSAGRGADTEAFF.